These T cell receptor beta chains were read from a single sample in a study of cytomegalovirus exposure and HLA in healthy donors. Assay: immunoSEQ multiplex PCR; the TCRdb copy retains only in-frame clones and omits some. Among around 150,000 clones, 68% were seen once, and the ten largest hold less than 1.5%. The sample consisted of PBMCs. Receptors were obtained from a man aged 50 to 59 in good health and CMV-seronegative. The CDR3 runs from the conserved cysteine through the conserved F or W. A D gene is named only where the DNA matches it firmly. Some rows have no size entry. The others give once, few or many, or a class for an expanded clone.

CDR3nt: TGTGCCAGCAGCCCAGGGGAGACCCAGTACTTC
CDR3aa: CASSPGETQYF
j_gene: TRBJ2-5
abundance: .
d_gene: .
v_gene: TRBV7-6

CDR3nt: TGTGCCAGCTCCCCAGGGGCAGGCTACCTTAACACTGAAGCTTTCTTT
CDR3aa: CASSPGAGYLNTEAFF
j_gene: TRBJ1-1
abundance: .
d_gene: .
v_gene: TRBV18

CDR3nt: TGCAGCGCCACAGCTAACTATGGCTACACCTTC
CDR3aa: CSATANYGYTF
j_gene: TRBJ1-2
abundance: .
d_gene: .
v_gene: TRBV29-1

CDR3nt: TGTGCCAGCAGCAAAATCGGAGAGTCCACAGATACGCAGTATTTT
CDR3aa: CASSKIGESTDTQYF
j_gene: TRBJ2-3
abundance: .
d_gene: .
v_gene: TRBV21-1

CDR3nt: TGTGCCAGCAGCTTAGAGGGGGGACGGAGCACAGATACGCAGTATTTT
CDR3aa: CASSLEGGRSTDTQYF
j_gene: TRBJ2-3
abundance: .
d_gene: .
v_gene: TRBV11-2

CDR3nt: TGTGCCAGTAGACCGGGGGGGGGCCGGGAGACCCAGTACTTC
CDR3aa: CASRPGGGRETQYF
j_gene: TRBJ2-5
abundance: .
d_gene: TRBD2
v_gene: TRBV19

CDR3nt: TGTGCCAGCAGTTCCGGGACACTTCCCTACGAGCAGTACTTC
CDR3aa: CASSSGTLPYEQYF
j_gene: TRBJ2-7
abundance: few
d_gene: .
v_gene: TRBV28

CDR3nt: TGTGCCAGCCGGGGGGCCTTTTACGAGCAGTACTTC
CDR3aa: CASRGAFYEQYF
j_gene: TRBJ2-7
abundance: .
d_gene: .
v_gene: TRBV28

CDR3nt: TGTGCCAGCAGTGAAGTTTGGACAGCCTCTTATTCACCCCTCCACTTT
CDR3aa: CASSEVWTASYSPLHF
j_gene: TRBJ1-6
abundance: .
d_gene: .
v_gene: TRBV6-1

CDR3nt: TGCGCCAGCAGCCAAGAGGGGCTAGCGGGTCGGGAGACCCAGTACTTC
CDR3aa: CASSQEGLAGRETQYF
j_gene: TRBJ2-5
abundance: .
d_gene: TRBD2
v_gene: TRBV4-1

CDR3nt: TGTGCCAGTAGTATAATCCAGGGGGCTTTAAACGAGCAGTACTTC
CDR3aa: CASSIIQGALNEQYF
j_gene: TRBJ2-7
abundance: .
d_gene: TRBD1
v_gene: TRBV19

CDR3nt: TGTGCCAGTAGGTATATCACCGGGGTGTATAATTCACCCCTCCACTTT
CDR3aa: CASRYITGVYNSPLHF
j_gene: TRBJ1-6
abundance: .
d_gene: .
v_gene: TRBV19

CDR3nt: TGCGCCAGCAGCTTTGGGGGGGCCCCCCTGGCCACCGGGGAGCTGTTTTTT
CDR3aa: CASSFGGAPLATGELFF
j_gene: TRBJ2-2
abundance: .
d_gene: .
v_gene: TRBV5-1

CDR3nt: TGTGCCAGCAGCGGACTCAATGAGCAGTTCTTC
CDR3aa: CASSGLNEQFF
j_gene: TRBJ2-1
abundance: once
d_gene: .
v_gene: TRBV6-6

CDR3nt: TGTGCCAGCAGCGAGGGGACCGGGACACCCGGCGACCTGTTTTTT
CDR3aa: CASSEGTGTPGDLFF
j_gene: TRBJ1-4
abundance: .
d_gene: .
v_gene: TRBV7-9

CDR3nt: TGCGCCAGCAGCGTACAGCGGGAAGTCTCCTACAATGAGCAGTTCTTC
CDR3aa: CASSVQREVSYNEQFF
j_gene: TRBJ2-1
abundance: .
d_gene: TRBD2
v_gene: TRBV5-1

CDR3nt: TGTGCCAGCAGTACGACAGGGATCGGGTCCTACAATGAGCAGTTCTTC
CDR3aa: CASSTTGIGSYNEQFF
j_gene: TRBJ2-1
abundance: .
d_gene: TRBD1
v_gene: TRBV5-8

CDR3nt: TGTGCCAGCAGCTTTCCGGTTTCCGAGCAGTACTTC
CDR3aa: CASSFPVSEQYF
j_gene: TRBJ2-7
abundance: .
d_gene: .
v_gene: TRBV7-8

CDR3nt: TGTGCCAGCAGCCAGGAAAGGGGGGGGCAGGGCGAGCAGTTCTTC
CDR3aa: CASSQERGGQGEQFF
j_gene: TRBJ2-1
abundance: .
d_gene: .
v_gene: TRBV14

CDR3nt: TGTGCCAGCAGCCAAGGGCTAGCGGGGGGGAATGAGCAGTTCTTC
CDR3aa: CASSQGLAGGNEQFF
j_gene: TRBJ2-1
abundance: .
d_gene: TRBD2
v_gene: TRBV4-2

CDR3nt: TGTGCCAGCAGTCTGACCGGGACAGGGGGATCGACTTTCTTT
CDR3aa: CASSLTGTGGSTFF
j_gene: TRBJ1-1
abundance: .
d_gene: TRBD1
v_gene: TRBV28

CDR3nt: TGCAGCGTTGGATGGGGAGTAGAGCACTACACCTTC
CDR3aa: CSVGWGVEHYTF
j_gene: TRBJ1-2
abundance: once
d_gene: .
v_gene: TRBV29-1

CDR3nt: TGTGCCAGCAGCTTGGCCTTTGCGTCCACTGAAGCTTTCTTT
CDR3aa: CASSLAFASTEAFF
j_gene: TRBJ1-1
abundance: few
d_gene: .
v_gene: TRBV5-5

CDR3nt: TGTGCCAGCAGCTTACAGGCAGTGGGTGAAAAACTGTTTTTT
CDR3aa: CASSLQAVGEKLFF
j_gene: TRBJ1-4
abundance: once
d_gene: .
v_gene: TRBV6-5

CDR3nt: TGCGCCAGCAGCCCTAACAACGGCGGGAGGGATGAAGCTTTCTTT
CDR3aa: CASSPNNGGRDEAFF
j_gene: TRBJ1-1
abundance: .
d_gene: .
v_gene: TRBV5-1

CDR3nt: TGTGCCAGCAGCTTAGATCCCTGGGGACAGTACAATGAGCAGTTCTTC
CDR3aa: CASSLDPWGQYNEQFF
j_gene: TRBJ2-1
abundance: .
d_gene: TRBD1
v_gene: TRBV11-1

CDR3nt: TGTGCCAGCAGCTTAACAGGGGGCGCTTCCTATGGCTACACCTTC
CDR3aa: CASSLTGGASYGYTF
j_gene: TRBJ1-2
abundance: few
d_gene: TRBD1
v_gene: TRBV9

CDR3nt: TGTGCCAGCACACCCCCGAAGAGATACGAGCAGTACTTC
CDR3aa: CASTPPKRYEQYF
j_gene: TRBJ2-7
abundance: .
d_gene: .
v_gene: TRBV2

CDR3nt: TGCGCCAGCAGCCCCGGAGGCTGGGGCTACGAGCAGTACTTC
CDR3aa: CASSPGGWGYEQYF
j_gene: TRBJ2-7
abundance: few
d_gene: .
v_gene: TRBV5-1

CDR3nt: TGTGCCAGCGGCTTAGGTGGGCCCATGAACACTGAAGCTTTCTTT
CDR3aa: CASGLGGPMNTEAFF
j_gene: TRBJ1-1
abundance: .
d_gene: .
v_gene: TRBV7-6

CDR3nt: TGTGCCAGCAGCCATAGTCCCGCGGCGAACACTGAAGCTTTCTTT
CDR3aa: CASSHSPAANTEAFF
j_gene: TRBJ1-1
abundance: few
d_gene: .
v_gene: TRBV4-2

CDR3nt: TGTGCCAGCAGCTTAGTGGCGGGGGTCCGTACCGGGGAGCTGTTTTTT
CDR3aa: CASSLVAGVRTGELFF
j_gene: TRBJ2-2
abundance: few
d_gene: TRBD2
v_gene: TRBV7-9

CDR3nt: TGTGCCAGCCCTCGGGGACTGTCGGATGGCTACACCTTC
CDR3aa: CASPRGLSDGYTF
j_gene: TRBJ1-2
abundance: few
d_gene: .
v_gene: TRBV2

CDR3nt: TGTGCCAGCAGTCCCCTAGACAGGGCCCAGGGGGAAGCTTTCTTT
CDR3aa: CASSPLDRAQGEAFF
j_gene: TRBJ1-1
abundance: .
d_gene: TRBD1
v_gene: TRBV6-5

CDR3nt: TGCGCCAGCAGCTTGGAGGCGGGGTTCACAGATACGCAGTATTTT
CDR3aa: CASSLEAGFTDTQYF
j_gene: TRBJ2-3
abundance: few
d_gene: .
v_gene: TRBV5-1

CDR3nt: TGTGCCAGCAGGTCCCAAAGTATGCTAACGAACACCGGGGAGCTGTTTTTT
CDR3aa: CASRSQSMLTNTGELFF
j_gene: TRBJ2-2
abundance: .
d_gene: .
v_gene: TRBV7-3

CDR3nt: TGTGCCAGCAGCTTGGGACGCGGGGGGGCCGGAGATACGCAGTATTTT
CDR3aa: CASSLGRGGAGDTQYF
j_gene: TRBJ2-3
abundance: few
d_gene: TRBD2
v_gene: TRBV5-4

CDR3nt: TGTGCCAGCTCACCTCCGGGACAGGGGGTCGCGAACACTGAAGCTTTCTTT
CDR3aa: CASSPPGQGVANTEAFF
j_gene: TRBJ1-1
abundance: .
d_gene: TRBD1
v_gene: TRBV18

CDR3nt: TGTGCCATCAGCCCCGGGACAGGAGTAACTGGGGCCAACGTCCTGACTTTC
CDR3aa: CAISPGTGVTGANVLTF
j_gene: TRBJ2-6
abundance: few
d_gene: TRBD1
v_gene: TRBV10-3

CDR3nt: TGTGCCAGCTCACCAGACGGGACAGGGGGAATCGAGCAGTACTTC
CDR3aa: CASSPDGTGGIEQYF
j_gene: TRBJ2-7
abundance: .
d_gene: TRBD1
v_gene: TRBV18

CDR3nt: TGTGCCAGCAGCTTAGCGGCTTCCTATAATTCACCCCTCCACTTT
CDR3aa: CASSLAASYNSPLHF
j_gene: TRBJ1-6
abundance: once
d_gene: .
v_gene: TRBV7-2